Below, 30 T cell receptor beta chains from the same sample are listed, as sequenced in a study of cytomegalovirus exposure and HLA in healthy donors. Primers for the PCR totalled 60 Vbeta and 13 Jbeta. Only in-frame clones appear in the TCRdb table, and some are missing; sequencing was by immunoSEQ multiplex PCR. Of approximately 150,000 clones in the sample, roughly 76% were seen once. The specimen sequenced was PBMCs. Source of these receptors: a man aged 55 to 70 in good health and CMV-seronegative.

V is TRBV28 and J is TRBJ2-3; D perhaps matches TRBD2 (6 bases). The CDR3 sequence is 14 residues long. V was cut by 2 bases and J by 1 base, with 7 bases left in between. Germline V gene lookup returns CDR1 MDHEN and CDR2 SYDVKM. CDR3 DNA sequence: TGTGCCAGCAGTTTACCGGGAGGCACAGATACGCAGTATTTT. Its translation: CASSLPGGTDTQYF.

The J gene is TRBJ2-2, the V gene TRBV2, with a possible D match to TRBD2 (5 bases). Looked up from germline, CDR1 is SNHLY and CDR2 is FYNNEI. Trimming removed 6 bases at V and 1 base at J, with 18 bases between. There are 17 residues in the CDR3. The CDR3 spells CASSLRGGGGNTGELFF. CDR3 sequence (DNA): TGTGCCAGCAGCCTTCGGGGTGGCGGAGGGAACACCGGGGAGCTGTTTTTT.

V is TRBV28 and J is TRBJ2-5, with a possible D match to TRBD2 (6 bases). This CDR3 comprises 13 residues. CDR1 and CDR2 from the germline V gene are MDHEN and SYDVKM. The V gene lost 5 bases and the J gene lost 3 bases, with 10 bases spanning the gap. This CDR3 is CASSPGVEETQYF. The CDR3, as DNA: TGTGCCAGCAGTCCGGGGGTCGAAGAGACCCAGTACTTC.

The chain recombines TRBV28 with TRBJ1-5; the match to TRBD1 covers 11 bases. CDR1 and CDR2 from the germline V gene are MDHEN and SYDVKM. CDR3 length: 15 amino acids. The junction had 3 bases not matched to a gene; V was cut back by 3 bases and J by 5 bases. CDR3 in amino acids: CASSLLDRGHQPQHF. The CDR3, as DNA: TGTGCCAGCAGTTTGCTGGACAGGGGGCATCAGCCCCAGCATTTT.

V gene TRBV28 combines with J gene TRBJ1-2, with 7 bases aligning to TRBD1. The CDR3 is 12 amino acids. From germline, CDR1 is MDHEN and CDR2 SYDVKM. Trimming cost V 10 bases and J 5 bases; bases outside gene matches: 7. CDR3 nucleotides: TGTGCCATAAGGACAGGAAGATATGGCTACACCTTC. It codes for CAIRTGRYGYTF.

V and J are TRBV10-1 and TRBJ2-1, with 9 bases lining up with TRBD2. The ends lost 8 bases at V and 6 bases at J; junction bases unmatched: 8. Germline CDR1 and CDR2: WNHNN and SYGVQD (reference sequence). CDR3 length: 14 residues. The CDR3 loop is CASAPRAGGNEQFF. CDR3 bases: TGCGCCAGCGCCCCTAGAGCGGGGGGCAATGAGCAGTTCTTC.

This CDR3 reads CASSYPPGQFYEQYF. The CDR3 bases are TGTGCCAGCAGTTACCCTCCGGGACAGTTTTACGAGCAGTACTTC. The chain employs TRBV6-5 and TRBJ2-7; 7 nucleotides align to TRBD1. J gave up 4 bases and V 2 bases, and 8 bases lay outside the gene matches. Germline CDR1 reads MNHEY; CDR2 reads SVGAGI. This CDR3 has 15 residues.

V is TRBV19 and J is TRBJ2-7; TRBD1 is a possible D gene (5 bases). The CDR3 contains 13 residues. The V and J ends lost 5 bases and 7 bases respectively, with 15 bases between them. Germline CDR1 is LNHDA and CDR2 is SQIVND (reference sequence). The CDR3 loop reads CASSHQGSWEQYF. The CDR3 nucleotides read TGTGCCAGTAGTCACCAGGGTTCGTGGGAGCAGTACTTC.

The chain uses TRBV19 and TRBJ2-7; TRBD1 aligns across 8 bases. This CDR3 region has 18 residues. Germline CDR1 is LNHDA and CDR2 is SQIVND (reference sequence). V was clipped by 3 bases and J by 4 bases; unmatched bases: 17. The CDR3 DNA reads as TGTGCCAGTAGTATCCTCCTAACCGGGACAGGTAGGCTGTACGAGCAGTACTTC. This translates into CASSILLTGTGRLYEQYF.

The chain recombines TRBV7-9 with TRBJ2-3, with D perhaps TRBD1 (6 bases). V lost 5 bases to trimming and J lost 1 base, with 13 bases between them. The germline CDR1 and CDR2 sequences are SEHNR and FQNEAQ (reference sequence). CDR3 length: 15 residues. The CDR3 is CASSLMAGGTDTQYF. CDR3 coding DNA: TGTGCCAGCAGCCTGATGGCAGGGGGCACAGATACGCAGTATTTT.

The rearrangement joins TRBV18 to TRBJ1-2, with D perhaps matching TRBD1 (6 bases). V lost 5 bases to trimming and J lost 4 bases, with 17 bases between them. The CDR3 is 15 residues long. Germline V gene sequence: CDR1 KGHSH, CDR2 LQKENI. DNA for the CDR3: TGTGCCAGCTCAAAACAGGGTCCTCTCTCCTATGGCTACACCTTC. It specifies CASSKQGPLSYGYTF.

Details on this clone: One end of the junction fails to match germline, which may point to a read error. The gene calls are TRBV18 and TRBJ2-2; TRBD2 might be the D (5 bases). CDR1 and CDR2 from the germline V gene are KGHSH and LQKENI. This CDR3 contains 15 residues. CDR3 DNA sequence: TGTGCCAGCTCACCAGGGCAAGGGCGGACCGGGGAGTTGTTTTTT. Encoded protein: CASSPGQGRTGELFF.

CDR3 sequence (DNA): TGTGCCAGTGGACAGGGATCCAACTATGGCTACACCTTC. It is translated as CASGQGSNYGYTF. The chain links TRBV27 to TRBJ1-2; 8 bases agree with TRBD1. The germline CDR1 and CDR2 sequences are MNHEY and SMNVEV (reference sequence). There are 13 residues in the CDR3. The ends lost 9 bases at V and 2 bases at J; junction bases unmatched: 5.

On this clone: Other DNA sequences in this sample translate to the same CDR3. The chain links TRBV4-3 to TRBJ2-5; TRBD2 matches 9 bases. Germline values: CDR1 LGHNA, CDR2 YSLEER. Trimming took 0 bases from V and 4 from J; bases not matched to a gene: 9. This CDR3 region has 17 residues. CDR3 sequence (DNA): TGCGCCAGCAGCCAAGATTTGGGCGGGGGGGCCGCAGAGACCCAGTACTTC. Residues: CASSQDLGGGAAETQYF.

CDR3 sequence: CASSAKPGLAKTPPDTQYF. The CDR3 DNA reads TGTGCCAGTAGTGCGAAACCGGGACTAGCGAAAACCCCCCCAGATACGCAGTATTTT. V usage is TRBV19 and J usage is TRBJ2-3, with 10 positions matching TRBD2. Trimming cost V 5 bases and J 4 bases; bases outside gene matches: 18. The CDR3 spans 19 residues. The germline V gene encodes CDR1 LNHDA and CDR2 SQIVND (reference sequence).

The chain recombines TRBV7-9 with TRBJ1-2; TRBD1 agrees at 7 bases. Germline lookup yields CDR1 SEHNR and CDR2 FQNEAQ (reference sequence). CDR3 length equals 15 residues. J was trimmed by 7 bases and V by 2 bases; bases with no gene match: 10. The CDR3 reads CASSLRGQAETGYTF. The CDR3 region has the DNA TGTGCCAGCAGCTTAAGGGGGCAGGCGGAAACTGGCTACACCTTC.

The CDR3 DNA reads as TGTGCCAGCATATCGGCAGGGGGGCCCACAGATACGCAGTATTTT. It codes for CASISAGGPTDTQYF. The chain joins TRBV6-8 to TRBJ2-3; the D gene is possibly TRBD1 (7 bases). Between the trimmed V and J ends, which lost 7 bases and 2 bases, there was a span of 16 bases. CDR1 and CDR2 (germline): MNHGY, SAAAGT. The CDR3 has 15 amino acids.

This rearrangement joins TRBV23-1 to TRBJ2-2; 10 nucleotides align to TRBD1. TRBV23-1 is an open reading frame, and its role is uncertain. The CDR3 is made up of 17 amino acids. V was pared by 0 bases and J by 5 bases, with 6 bases of the junction left unmatched. CDR3 loop: CASSQSGGTGVTGELFF. CDR3 sequence (DNA): TGCGCCAGCAGTCAATCCGGCGGGACAGGGGTAACCGGGGAGCTGTTTTTT.

The chain combines TRBV27 with TRBJ1-2, with 9 nucleotides matching TRBD1. V gave up 3 bases and J gave up 6 bases; unmatched junction bases: 2. The CDR3 extends over 13 amino acids. Germline CDR1 reads MNHEY; CDR2 reads SMNVEV (reference sequence). The chain's CDR3 is CASSFGTGNGYTF. The CDR3 bases are TGTGCCAGCAGTTTTGGGACAGGGAATGGCTACACCTTC.

The genes are TRBV14 and TRBJ2-3; 7 positions agree with TRBD2. V lost 3 bases to trimming and J lost 3 bases; unmatched junction nucleotides: 6. The CDR3 extends over 15 amino acids. Per germline, CDR1 SGHDN and CDR2 FVKESK. Here the CDR3 reads CASSQGGSGTDTQYF. The CDR3, as DNA: TGTGCCAGCAGCCAGGGGGGGAGCGGTACAGATACGCAGTATTTT.

V is TRBV18 and J is TRBJ1-1, with D possibly TRBD1 on 5 matching bases. CDR1 KGHSH and CDR2 LQKENI come from the germline V gene. This CDR3 spans 13 amino acids. The V end was cut by 5 bases, the J end by 11 bases, with 18 bases between. This CDR3 is CASSASGTAGAFF. The CDR3 nucleotides are TGTGCCAGCTCAGCATCCGGGACTGCCGGCGCTTTCTTT. The full variable domain, in which reference TRBV18 and TRBJ1-1 provide the parts outside the CDR3, is NAGVMQNPRHLVRRRGQEARLRCSPMKGHSHVYWYRQLPEEGLKFMVYLQKENIIDESGMPKERFSAEFPKEGPSILRIQQVVRGDSAAYFCASSASGTAGAFFGQGTRLTVV.

The V and J genes are TRBV5-6 and TRBJ2-3, with D possibly matching TRBD2 (6 bases). Per the germline V gene, CDR1 is SGHDT and CDR2 is YYEEEE. The CDR3 runs to 13 residues. Between the trimmed V and J ends, which lost 4 bases and 5 bases, there was a span of 11 bases. The CDR3 loop reads CASSPSGGDTQYF. The CDR3, as DNA: TGTGCCAGCAGCCCCTCCGGGGGAGATACGCAGTATTTT. Based on the CDR3 plus reference TRBV5-6 and TRBJ2-3, the full variable domain is DAGVTQSPTHLIKTRGQQVTLRCSPKSGHDTVSWYQQALGQGPQFIFQYYEEEERQRGNFPDRFSGHQFPNYSSELNVNALLLGDSALYLCASSPSGGDTQYFGPGTRLTVL.

The chain recombines TRBV27 with TRBJ2-5; no firm D call. The length of the CDR3 is 13 residues. CDR1 is MNHEY, CDR2 SMNVEV, per germline (reference sequence). The V and J ends lost 6 bases and 5 bases respectively, with 13 bases between them. The CDR3 loop is CASSVRSRETQYF. CDR3 sequence (DNA): TGTGCCAGCAGCGTAAGGTCCAGGGAGACCCAGTACTTC.

This chain links TRBV20-1 with TRBJ2-1; TRBD2 matches at 13 bases. CDR3 length equals 11 residues. With V trimmed by 7 bases and J by 15 bases, 6 bases remained unmatched. Germline loops: CDR1 DFQATT, CDR2 SNEGSKA (reference sequence). The CDR3, as DNA: TGCAGTGTTACTAGCGGGGGGGCCGCGTTCTTC. Translation gives CSVTSGGAAFF.

A few counts support this clone. CDR3 sequence reads: CASSLRDLGNQPQHF. The CDR3 DNA reads as TGTGCCAGCAGCTTGAGGGACTTAGGCAATCAGCCCCAGCATTTT. The chain has TRBV5-5 and TRBJ1-5, with a weak D call TRBD1 (5 bases). This CDR3 comprises 15 residues. Per germline, CDR1 SGHKS and CDR2 YYEKEE (reference sequence). Trimming shortened V by 1 base and J by 2 bases, and 10 bases separated the two germline ends.

J is TRBJ1-1 and V is TRBV18; 10 positions agree with TRBD1. Germline CDR1 KGHSH, CDR2 LQKENI. Trimming removed 3 bases from V and 5 bases from J; junction bases left unmatched: 3. This CDR3 spans 14 amino acids. This CDR3 reads CASSPRTGGTEAFF. The CDR3, as DNA: TGTGCCAGCTCACCTCGGACAGGGGGAACTGAAGCTTTCTTT.

V is TRBV7-2 and J is TRBJ2-5; possibly TRBD1 for D (5 bases). The J call is in doubt because the DNA end fits TRBJ2-7 better. Germline V lookup: CDR1 SGHTA, CDR2 FQGNSA. The CDR3 contains 15 residues. This chain's CDR3 is CASSLGQSLSYEQYF. CDR3 bases: TGTGCCAGCAGCTTAGGACAGTCCCTGTCCTACGAGCAGTACTTC.

This rearrangement joins TRBV15 to TRBJ2-7; 8 bases line up with TRBD1. CDR1 and CDR2 from the germline V gene are LNHNV and YYDKDF (reference sequence). Losses at the gene ends were 1 base for V and 3 bases for J; bases not matched to a gene: 5. The CDR3 consists of 15 residues. The CDR3 nucleotides read TGTGCCACCAGCAGAGTGGTACAGGGGGGCTACGAGCAGTACTTC. Encoded protein: CATSRVVQGGYEQYF.

The chain combines TRBV7-2 with TRBJ1-4; D possibly corresponds to TRBD1 (5 bases). CDR3 length: 15 residues. Trimming stripped 5 bases from V and 5 bases from J, with 15 bases between. Per the germline V gene, CDR1 is SGHTA and CDR2 is FQGNSA. CDR3 in amino acids: CASSPQARANEKLFF. The DNA for the CDR3 is TGTGCCAGCAGCCCCCAAGCCAGGGCCAATGAAAAACTGTTTTTT.

The chain combines TRBV9 with TRBJ1-3; TRBD1 might be the D (6 bases). Trimming removed 1 base from V and 2 bases from J, with 10 bases in between. Germline V gene lookup returns CDR1 SGDLS and CDR2 YYNGEE. This CDR3 region has 15 residues. The CDR3 reads CASSVNSGAGNTIYF. The DNA of the CDR3 is TGTGCCAGCAGCGTAAATTCAGGGGCTGGAAACACCATATATTTT. Full variable domain (remainder filled in from reference TRBV9 and TRBJ1-3): DSGVTQTPKHLITATGQRVTLRCSPRSGDLSVYWYQQSLDQGLQFLIQYYNGEERAKGNILERFSAQQFPDLHSELNLSSLELGDSALYFCASSVNSGAGNTIYFGEGSWLTVV.